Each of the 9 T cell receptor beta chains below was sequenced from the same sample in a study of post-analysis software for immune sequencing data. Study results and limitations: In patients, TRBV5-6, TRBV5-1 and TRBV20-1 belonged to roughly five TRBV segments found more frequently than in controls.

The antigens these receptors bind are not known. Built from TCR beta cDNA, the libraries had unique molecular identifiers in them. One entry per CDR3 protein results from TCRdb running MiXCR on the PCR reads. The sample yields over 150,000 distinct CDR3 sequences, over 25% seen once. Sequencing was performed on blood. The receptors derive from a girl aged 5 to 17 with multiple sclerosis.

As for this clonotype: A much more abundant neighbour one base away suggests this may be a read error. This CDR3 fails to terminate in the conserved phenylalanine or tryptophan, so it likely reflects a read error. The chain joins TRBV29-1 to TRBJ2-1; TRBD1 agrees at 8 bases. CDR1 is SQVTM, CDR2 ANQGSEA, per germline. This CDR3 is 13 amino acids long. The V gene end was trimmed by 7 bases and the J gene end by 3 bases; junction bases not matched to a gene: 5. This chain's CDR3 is CSERTGSYNEQFY. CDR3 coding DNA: TGCAGCGAGAGGACAGGGAGCTACAATGAGCAGTTCTAC.

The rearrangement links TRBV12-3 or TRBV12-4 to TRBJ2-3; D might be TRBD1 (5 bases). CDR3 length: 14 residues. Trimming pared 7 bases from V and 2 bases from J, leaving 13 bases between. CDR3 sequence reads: CASTRQGYTDTQYF. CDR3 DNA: TGTGCCAGCACCAGGCAGGGTTACACAGATACGCAGTATTTT.

The CDR3 sequence is CATSDPTGGQVNEQFF. CDR3 in DNA: TGTGCCACCAGTGATCCGACAGGGGGCCAGGTCAATGAGCAGTTCTTC. This rearrangement joins TRBV24-1 to TRBJ2-1; TRBD1 matches at 10 bases. The CDR3 is 16 amino acids. V lost 3 bases and J lost 6; bases outside the gene matches: 7. The germline gives CDR1 KGHDR, CDR2 SFDVKD.

The CDR3 sequence: CASSVSRGSTEAFF. The CDR3 region has the DNA TGTGCCAGCAGCGTATCGAGAGGGAGCACTGAAGCTTTCTTT. This chain joins TRBV9 and TRBJ1-1, with D unresolved. Germline V gene data show CDR1 as SGDLS and CDR2 as YYNGEE. V was trimmed by 1 base and J by 4 bases, leaving 11 bases between them. The CDR3 consists of 14 residues.

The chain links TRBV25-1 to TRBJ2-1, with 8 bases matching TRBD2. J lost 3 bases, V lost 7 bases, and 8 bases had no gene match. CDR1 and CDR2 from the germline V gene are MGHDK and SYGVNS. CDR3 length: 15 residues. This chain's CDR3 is CASTEGRGDYNEQFF. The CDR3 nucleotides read TGTGCCAGCACCGAGGGGCGGGGGGACTACAATGAGCAGTTCTTC.

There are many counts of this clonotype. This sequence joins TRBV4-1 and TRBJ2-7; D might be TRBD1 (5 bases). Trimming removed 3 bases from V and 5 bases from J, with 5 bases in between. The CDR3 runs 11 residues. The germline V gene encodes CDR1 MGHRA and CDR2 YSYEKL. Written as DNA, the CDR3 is TGCGCCAGCAGCCAGGGGCACGAGCAGTACTTC. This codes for CASSQGHEQYF.

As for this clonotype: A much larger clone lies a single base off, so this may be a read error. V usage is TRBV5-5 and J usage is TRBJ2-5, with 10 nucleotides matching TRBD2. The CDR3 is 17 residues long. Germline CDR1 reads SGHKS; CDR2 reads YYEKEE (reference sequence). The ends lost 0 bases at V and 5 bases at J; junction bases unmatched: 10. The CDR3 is CASSLVGAGGDYETQYF. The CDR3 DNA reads TGTGCCAGCAGCTTGGTGGGAGCGGGAGGGGACTATGAGACCCAGTACTTC.

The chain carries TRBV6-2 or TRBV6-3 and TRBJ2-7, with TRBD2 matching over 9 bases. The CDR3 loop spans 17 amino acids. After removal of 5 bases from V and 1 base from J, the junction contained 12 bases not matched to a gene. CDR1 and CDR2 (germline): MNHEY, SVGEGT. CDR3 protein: CASSGRPLGLASYEQYF. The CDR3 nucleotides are TGTGCCAGCAGTGGGCGTCCGTTGGGACTAGCATCCTACGAGCAGTACTTC.

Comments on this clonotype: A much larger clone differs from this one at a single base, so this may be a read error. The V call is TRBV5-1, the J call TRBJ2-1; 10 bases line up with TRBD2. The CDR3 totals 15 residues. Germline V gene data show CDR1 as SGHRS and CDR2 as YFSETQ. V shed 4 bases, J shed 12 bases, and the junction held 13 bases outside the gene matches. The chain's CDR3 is CASSTGASGGSRQFF. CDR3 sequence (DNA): TGCGCCAGCAGCACCGGTGCTAGCGGGGGCAGTAGGCAGTTCTTC.